The 16 T cell receptor beta chains below come from one sample, sequenced in a study of cytomegalovirus exposure and HLA in healthy donors. PCR primers comprised 60 Vbeta and 13 Jbeta primers. Generated by immunoSEQ multiplex PCR, the TCRdb table keeps only in-frame clones and is missing some. The table has approximately 76,000 clones, approximately 79% seen once. The sequencing sample was made of PBMCs. The receptors come from a man aged 25-45 years in good health and CMV-seronegative.

Note on this clone: Mismatch with germline at one junction end may stem from a read error. The chain uses TRBV7-3 and TRBJ1-1, with 7 bases matching TRBD1. Germline CDR1 SGHTA, CDR2 FQGTGA. This CDR3 is 14 amino acids long. The chain's CDR3 is CASTLLTGITEAFF. The CDR3 DNA reads TGTGCCAGCACCTTATTGACAGGGATCACTGAAGCTTTCTTT.

The rearrangement joins TRBV4-2 to TRBJ2-6; TRBD2 is a possible D gene (7 bases). The CDR3 sequence is 18 residues long. V was pared by 1 base and J by 0 bases, with 13 bases between. Looked up from germline, CDR1 is LGHNA and CDR2 is YNFKEQ. The CDR3 DNA follows: TGTGCCAGCAGCCAAGGCGGGGGCAAAACCTCTGGGGCCAACGTCCTGACTTTC. Translated, it gives CASSQGGGKTSGANVLTF.

The chain has TRBV6-1 and TRBJ2-7; possibly TRBD2 for D (5 bases). The CDR3 has 13 amino acids. Deletions cut 4 bases from V and 4 bases from J, with 11 bases between. Germline V gives CDR1 MNHNS, CDR2 SASEGT. CDR3 sequence reads: CASSGGEWYEQYF. CDR3 coding DNA: TGTGCCAGCAGTGGTGGGGAGTGGTACGAGCAGTACTTC.

This chain joins TRBV19 and TRBJ2-1, with TRBD2 matching 12 bases. CDR3 length: 18 amino acids. Germline values: CDR1 LNHDA, CDR2 SQIVND (reference sequence). V shed 0 bases, J shed 6 bases, and the junction held 9 bases outside the gene matches. The CDR3 region has the DNA TGTGCCAGTAGTATAGAACTCCCTTCTAGCGGGGGGGGCAATGAGCAGTTCTTC. This codes for CASSIELPSSGGGNEQFF. The full variable domain, with the rest looked up from reference TRBV19 and TRBJ2-1, is DGGITQSPKYLFRKEGQNVTLSCEQNLNHDAMYWYRQDPGQGLRLIYYSQIVNDFQKGDIAEGYSVSREKKESFPLTVTSAQKNPTAFYLCASSIELPSSGGGNEQFFGPGTRLTVL.

The chain joins TRBV5-1 to TRBJ2-2, with unresolved D. Germline V lookup: CDR1 SGHRS, CDR2 YFSETQ. The ends were cut back, 0 bases at V and 4 bases at J, with 10 bases in the middle. The CDR3 totals 15 residues. Here the CDR3 reads CASSLGGLGTGELFF. The CDR3 region has the DNA TGCGCCAGCAGCTTGGGAGGTTTGGGCACCGGGGAGCTGTTTTTT.

V is TRBV27 and J is TRBJ2-7, with D possibly TRBD1 on 6 matching bases. CDR3 length equals 13 residues. The germline gives CDR1 MNHEY, CDR2 SMNVEV (reference sequence). The V and J ends lost 4 bases and 0 bases respectively, with 7 bases between them. Here the CDR3 DNA reads TGTGCCAGCAGTTCGGACAGCTCCTACGAGCAGTACTTC. Its protein product is CASSSDSSYEQYF.

A single count supports this clone. The V and J genes are TRBV5-1 and TRBJ2-7, with unresolved D. The V gene lost 8 bases and the J gene lost 3 bases, with 9 bases spanning the gap. The CDR3 extends over 11 amino acids. CDR1 and CDR2 from the germline V gene are SGHRS and YFSETQ. CDR3 nucleotide sequence: TGCGCCAGGTCACATTTCTACGAGCAGTACTTC. This sequence encodes CARSHFYEQYF. The complete variable domain, with remaining parts taken from reference TRBV5-1 and TRBJ2-7, reads KAGVTQTPRYLIKTRGQQVTLSCSPISGHRSVSWYQQTPGQGLQFLFEYFSETQRNKGNFPGRFSGRQFSNSRSEMNVSTLELGDSALYLCARSHFYEQYFGPGTRLTVT.

This chain connects TRBV6-6 to TRBJ2-7, with 9 bases aligning to TRBD2. V gave up 2 bases and J gave up 1 base; unmatched junction bases: 3. The CDR3 runs 15 residues. CDR1 is MNHNY, CDR2 SVGAGI, per germline (reference sequence). The CDR3 sequence is CASSYDAGGSYEQYF. The CDR3 DNA is TGTGCCAGCAGTTACGATGCGGGAGGGTCCTACGAGCAGTACTTC.

V is TRBV7-2 and J is TRBJ2-3, with D unclear. The V and J ends lost 4 bases and 1 base respectively, with 9 bases between them. The V gene's germline CDR1 is SGHTA and CDR2 FQGNSA. This CDR3 is built from 14 residues. The CDR3 nucleotides are TGTGCCAGCAGCTCTGACTCGGGCACAGATACGCAGTATTTT. Protein product: CASSSDSGTDTQYF.

The genes are TRBV29-1 and TRBJ2-6; D not certain. Germline values: CDR1 SQVTM, CDR2 ANQGSEA. There are 13 residues in the CDR3. The ends were cut back, 5 bases at V and 1 base at J, with 6 bases in the middle. The CDR3 here is CSVRGSGANVLTF. Here the CDR3 DNA reads TGCAGCGTTCGAGGTTCTGGGGCCAACGTCCTGACTTTC.

The chain links TRBV10-1 to TRBJ2-5, with 9 bases identical to TRBD2. The CDR3 sequence is 16 residues long. The germline gives CDR1 WNHNN, CDR2 SYGVQD (reference sequence). V shed 0 bases and J 1 base; nucleotides not matched to a gene: 3. The CDR3 region has the DNA TGCGCCAGCAGTGAGTCAGCTAGCGGGGTCCAAGAGACCCAGTACTTC. Protein product: CASSESASGVQETQYF.

The chain recombines TRBV6-5 with TRBJ1-1, with D tentatively TRBD1 (6 bases). CDR3 size: 13 residues. Germline V CDR1 and CDR2: MNHEY, SVGAGI. V was trimmed by 6 bases and J by 6 bases, leaving 14 bases between them. CDR3 sequence (DNA): TGTGCCAGCAGCCCTACAGGGTCAGCTGAAGCTTTCTTT. Protein product: CASSPTGSAEAFF.

The chain recombines TRBV5-4 with TRBJ1-6; TRBD1 is a possible D gene (5 bases). Germline CDR1 reads SGHNT; CDR2 reads YYREEE (reference sequence). This CDR3 has 17 residues. V was trimmed by 1 base and J by 5 bases, leaving 16 bases between them. This CDR3 reads CASSLYPPGGDNSPLHF. The CDR3 nucleotides read TGTGCCAGCAGCTTGTACCCGCCGGGGGGGGATAATTCACCCCTCCACTTT.

V gene TRBV6-6 combines with J gene TRBJ2-3; D not certain. CDR3 length: 15 amino acids. CDR1 and CDR2 from the germline V gene are MNHNY and SVGAGI (reference sequence). The V end lost 6 bases, the J end lost 5 bases, and 18 bases lay between the germline ends. Here the CDR3 reads CASSPSSARRDTQYF. The CDR3 DNA reads TGTGCCAGCAGCCCTTCCAGCGCAAGGCGAGATACGCAGTATTTT.

The V call is TRBV10-3, the J call TRBJ1-5; D is perhaps TRBD1 (6 bases). CDR1 is ENHRY, CDR2 SYGVKD, per germline. There are 14 residues in the CDR3. V gave up 7 bases and J gave up 4 bases, with 14 bases separating them. The CDR3 nucleotides are TGTGCCATCAAACCGGGGGGCGGGAATCAGCCCCAGCATTTT. This gives the protein CAIKPGGGNQPQHF.

V and J are TRBV6-5 and TRBJ1-2, with TRBD1 as a possible D gene (6 bases). Germline V lookup: CDR1 MNHEY, CDR2 SVGAGI. This CDR3 region has 14 residues. V lost 4 bases to trimming and J lost 0 bases, with 9 bases between them. CDR3 amino acids: CASSSDRANYGYTF. The CDR3 DNA reads TGTGCCAGCAGTTCGGACAGAGCTAACTATGGCTACACCTTC.